The T cell receptor (beta chain) under discussion was sequenced for a study of blood T cell repertoires in COVID-19. About the study: COVID-19 samples, acute and convalescent, were from the United States, Italy and Spain. PBMCs, B-cell-depleted T cells, or T cells were the source of the cDNA or gDNA that made up the material.

As processed by the authors: Estimation of nucleated cell counts relied on the amplification of reference gene primers. Using immunoSEQ multiplex PCR, the repertoire was profiled, and TCRdb retains in-frame clones only, with some absent. Clone size and V and J calls were adopted from that table, with D and trimming inferred from the DNA. This table holds about 200,000 clones, about 90% found once. Germline CDR1 reads KGHDR; CDR2 reads SFDVKD. The V and J ends lost 5 bases and 4 bases, in that order; junction bases with no gene match: 14. The CDR3 contains 19 residues. Source material: peripheral blood. The receptor's source is a woman in her sixties or seventies with acute or convalescent COVID-19. The J gene is TRBJ2-1, the V gene TRBV24-1; 12 bases map to TRBD2. Written as DNA, the CDR3 is TGTGCCACCAGTGGCCGGGGACTAGCGGGCCCGACCCGATACAATGAGCAGTTCTTC. Translation gives CATSGRGLAGPTRYNEQFF.